This entry describes one TCR beta chain. The antigen it recognizes is unknown. Qualities for individual bases were not recorded, and no much larger clone is one base off. The data stem from a study of blood T cell repertoires in COVID-19 (dated by TCRdb to 2020 to 2022). About the study as a whole: Samples from collaborators originated in the United States, Italy and Spain and spanned both the acute and convalescent phases of COVID-19. Deeply sampled blood TCRbeta repertoires from subjects exposed to, actively infected with, or recovered from COVID-19 were included in the dataset. The repertoires were released in a freely available public database meant as a resource for research on the immune response to SARS-CoV-2. Where available, HLA class I and class II types were obtained from metadata supplied by the sample provider rather than from assay-based typing. The sample metadata nearly always contained a de-identified subject ID, COVID-19 status, age in years and sex. The samples were drawn from two sources: the first 160 participants of the ongoing ImmuneRACE study, and 1,000 to 1,500 subjects contributed by 6 global collaborators. The prospective study material was composed of cDNA or gDNA derived from T cells, B-cell-depleted T cells, or PBMCs. The investigation overall reported the following: Clinical and demographic metadata were provided uncurated, with the amount varying by source and participant.

V was cut back by 4 bases and J by 6 bases, leaving a gap of 10 bases between them. The germline V gene (reference sequence) specifies SEHNR as CDR1 and FQNEAQ as CDR2. The CDR3 holds 12 amino acids from the cysteine to the phenylalanine. The CDR3 DNA has 36 bases and is translated from base 1. Each collaborating institution followed its own protocols to collect whole blood in K2EDTA tubes. Collaborator samples were shipped for TCRbeta analysis as frozen whole blood, isolated PBMCs, or DNA extracted from either sample type. TCRbeta CDR3 regions were amplified from genomic DNA using the immunoSEQ Assay, a bias-controlled multiplex PCR. On the authors' methods: The number of nucleated cells in each sample was estimated from the amplification of reference gene primers within the assay. Sequence reads were collapsed and filtered to measure the absolute abundance of every unique TCRbeta CDR3 rearrangement. For each sample, productive Simpson clonality was calculated by taking the square root of Simpson's diversity index across productive rearrangements. Entries here come from immuneACCESS through TCRdb and include only in-frame sequences with V and J called. Some clones fail to appear in such tables; in the studies checked, an unresolved V gene covers under half of the shortfall, and the cause of the remainder is unknown. That table supplies the V and J calls and clone size; D and trimming were determined from the DNA. The sample includes more than 95,000 clones, with 91% observed a single time. 6% of the sample belongs to the ten largest clones.

The rearranged segments are TRBV7-9 and TRBJ2-7; D gene: possibly TRBD1, on 6 matching bases. The sequence was collected from a human donor in a cohort sampled during active COVID-19. Input material: peripheral blood. CDR3 reads: CASSSGTSEQYF. The DNA sequence is TGTGCCAGCAGCTCTGGGACATCCGAGCAGTACTTC. Reference TRBV7-9 and TRBJ2-7 proteins supply the regions before and after the CDR3; the full variable domain is: DTGVSQNPRHKITKRGQNVTFRCDPISEHNRLYWYRQTLGQGPEFLTYFQNEAQLEKSRLLSDRFSAERPKGSFSTLEIQRTEQGDSAMYLCASSSGTSEQYFGPGTRLTVT.